This T cell receptor beta chain is drawn from a study of cytomegalovirus exposure and HLA in healthy donors. Regarding the study as a whole: Published work reported that the classifier diagnosed cytomegalovirus status with high specificity and sensitivity. Some segments of the V type, notably TRBV6-2 and TRBV6-3, were excluded as indistinguishable.

PCR primers comprised 60 Vbeta and 13 Jbeta primers. Sequencing was performed with immunoSEQ multiplex PCR; in TCRdb, only in-frame clones are kept and a portion is missing. The sample carries 90,000 to 140,000 clones, nearly 15% recorded once. As concerns this clone: Its antigen is unidentified.

The CDR3 has 15 residues. Germline CDR1 reads SQVTM; CDR2 reads ANQGSEA. V lost 0 bases to trimming and J lost 4 bases; unmatched junction nucleotides: 6. Although they were nominally healthy when sampled, donors likely had unrecorded immune exposures. Sequencing was performed on PBMCs. The sequence came from a female donor in good health and CMV-seronegative. The V and J genes are TRBV29-1 and TRBJ2-1, with 7 bases aligning to TRBD1. The CDR3 reads CSVEEVGQRYNEQFF. CDR3 nucleotide sequence: TGCAGCGTTGAAGAGGTGGGACAGCGTTACAATGAGCAGTTCTTC.